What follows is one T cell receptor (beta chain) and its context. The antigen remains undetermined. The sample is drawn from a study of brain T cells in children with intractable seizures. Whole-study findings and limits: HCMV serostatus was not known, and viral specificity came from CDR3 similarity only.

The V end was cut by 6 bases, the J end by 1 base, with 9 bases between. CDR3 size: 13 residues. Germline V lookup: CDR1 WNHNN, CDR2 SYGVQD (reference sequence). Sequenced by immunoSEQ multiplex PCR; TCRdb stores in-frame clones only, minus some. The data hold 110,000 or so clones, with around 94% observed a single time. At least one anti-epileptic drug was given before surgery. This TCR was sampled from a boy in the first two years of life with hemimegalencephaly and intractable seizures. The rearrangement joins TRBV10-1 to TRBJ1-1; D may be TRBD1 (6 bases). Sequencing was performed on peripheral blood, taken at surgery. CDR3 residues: CASRDSSNTEAFF. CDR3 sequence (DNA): TGCGCCAGCAGGGACAGCTCGAACACTGAAGCTTTCTTT.